These 21 T cell receptor beta chains came from one sample sequenced in a study of molecular identifiers for immune sequencing clone quantification. MiXCR, run by TCRdb on the PCR reads, gives a single entry per CDR3 protein. This sample has over 300,000 distinct CDR3 sequences, with roughly 24% found just once. Sequenced: naive CD8+ T cells from blood, with Jurkat cell RNA spiked in. Subset denoted: FACS-sorted CD8+CD4-CCR7+CD45RA+ naive T cells. These receptor sequences come from a human donor in good health. Some libraries in this study had Jurkat cell RNA spiked in.

The sample holds many counts of this clonotype. The chain recombines TRBV5-4 with TRBJ2-5; D might be TRBD1 (6 bases). The CDR3 has 16 residues. V lost 2 bases and J 2 bases, leaving 16 bases between the germline ends. The V gene's germline CDR1 is SGHNT and CDR2 YYREEE (reference sequence). The DNA of the CDR3 is TGTGCCAGCAGCTTATGGTTGGGGACAAAACAAGAGACCCAGTACTTC. Protein: CASSLWLGTKQETQYF.

The rearrangement joins TRBV9 to TRBJ2-5; no definite D call. CDR1 SGDLS and CDR2 YYNGEE come from the germline V gene. The V gene lost 0 bases and the J gene lost 5 bases, with 8 bases spanning the gap. This CDR3 is 13 amino acids long. CDR3 protein: CASSVEGWETQYF. In DNA, the CDR3 is TGTGCCAGCAGCGTAGAAGGATGGGAGACCCAGTACTTC.

This clonotype was seen a few times. The chain recombines TRBV27 with TRBJ1-5, with D possibly matching TRBD1 (5 bases). The ends were cut back, 2 bases at V and 6 bases at J, with 11 bases in the middle. Germline loops: CDR1 MNHEY, CDR2 SMNVEV (reference sequence). This CDR3 contains 14 residues. The CDR3 protein is CASSLLQGGQPQHF. CDR3 in DNA: TGTGCCAGCAGTTTACTTCAGGGAGGTCAGCCCCAGCATTTT.

This clonotype was counted between two and nine times. This chain links TRBV12-3 or TRBV12-4 with TRBJ2-5; 7 bases match TRBD2. The V and J ends lost 5 bases and 2 bases, in that order; junction bases with no gene match: 11. The CDR3 contains 16 residues. CDR3 protein: CASSLFGGRKQETQYF. The CDR3 nucleotides read TGTGCCAGCAGTCTCTTCGGGGGGAGAAAACAAGAGACCCAGTACTTC.

The rearrangement links TRBV6-5 to TRBJ2-5; D perhaps matches TRBD2 (5 bases). From germline, CDR1 is MNHEY and CDR2 SVGAGI. The V gene lost 2 bases and the J gene lost 5 bases, with 12 bases spanning the gap. The CDR3 consists of 14 residues. The CDR3 nucleotides are TGTGCCAGCAGTTACCAACTAGACGCGGAGACCCAGTACTTC. Translation gives CASSYQLDAETQYF.

This clonotype was counted many times. The chain links TRBV4-3 to TRBJ1-2; tentative D call: TRBD1 (5 bases). V was trimmed by 2 bases and J by 1 base, leaving 11 bases between them. This CDR3 region has 15 residues. Germline V gene lookup returns CDR1 LGHNA and CDR2 YSLEER. CDR3 amino acids: CASSQWGGLNYGYTF. Written as DNA, the CDR3 is TGCGCCAGCAGCCAATGGGGCGGCCTTAACTATGGCTACACCTTC.

Remarks on this clonotype: This may arise from a read error, as a much more abundant clone is one base away. V is TRBV9 and J is TRBJ2-3; 8 bases align to TRBD1. CDR3 size: 15 residues. V trimming: 3 bases; J trimming: 2 bases; junction bases outside the gene matches: 5. CDR1 is SGDLS, CDR2 YYNGEE, per germline. In DNA, the CDR3 is TGTGCCAGCAGCGCAGACAGGGGCCACACAGATACGCAGTATTTT. It is translated as CASSADRGHTDTQYF.

This clonotype was counted many times. The chain uses TRBV5-4 and TRBJ1-2; the D is unclear. The germline gives CDR1 SGHNT, CDR2 YYREEE (reference sequence). This CDR3 region has 14 residues. Deletions cut 5 bases from V and 3 bases from J, with 14 bases between. The CDR3 DNA reads TGTGCCAGCAGGAATAAGGGTTTTGACTATGGCTACACCTTC. It codes for CASRNKGFDYGYTF. The full variable domain, rest sourced from reference TRBV5-4 and TRBJ1-2, is ETGVTQSPTHLIKTRGQQVTLRCSSQSGHNTVSWYQQALGQGPQFIFQYYREEENGRGNFPPRFSGLQFPNYSSELNVNALELDDSALYLCASRNKGFDYGYTFGSGTRLTVV.

This chain joins TRBV20-1 and TRBJ2-5, with a weak D call TRBD1 (5 bases). CDR3 length: 15 residues. Trimming removed 0 bases from V and 9 bases from J, with 20 bases in between. CDR1 DFQATT and CDR2 SNEGSKA come from the germline V gene (reference sequence). The CDR3 DNA reads TGCAGTGCTAGAGAACCATGGTCCTCTGGGGCGCCCCAGTACTTC. Encoded protein: CSAREPWSSGAPQYF.

The chain links TRBV27 to TRBJ1-6, with D maybe TRBD1 (5 bases). The V end was cut by 4 bases, the J end by 8 bases, with 15 bases between. In germline, CDR1 is MNHEY, CDR2 SMNVEV (reference sequence). The CDR3 loop spans 15 amino acids. The CDR3, as DNA: TGTGCCAGCAGTTCTGCCGGTGGGGGTTATTCACCCCTCCACTTT. Residues: CASSSAGGGYSPLHF.

This clonotype was detected many times. CDR3 loop: CASSYHPGGETNEKLFF. As DNA, the CDR3 is TGTGCCAGCAGTTACCATCCAGGGGGGGAAACTAATGAAAAACTGTTTTTT. The J gene is TRBJ1-4, the V gene TRBV6-6; 7 bases align to TRBD1. This CDR3 is built from 17 residues. Trimming cost V 2 bases and J 1 base; bases outside gene matches: 7. Per the germline V gene, CDR1 is MNHNY and CDR2 is SVGAGI (reference sequence).

The CDR3 spells CASSDGVSNTGELFF. CDR3 DNA: TGTGCCAGCAGTGATGGGGTTTCGAACACCGGGGAGCTGTTTTTT. The gene calls are TRBV6-1 and TRBJ2-2; no clear D. CDR1 is MNHNS and CDR2 is SASEGT in the germline V gene. The length of the CDR3 is 15 residues. Trimming pared 3 bases from V and 0 bases from J, leaving 8 bases between.

In its sample, this clonotype was seen many times. This sequence joins TRBV6-6 and TRBJ2-7; D gene uncertain. V was trimmed by 4 bases and J by 3 bases, leaving 13 bases between them. The length of the CDR3 is 14 residues. Germline V lookup: CDR1 MNHNY, CDR2 SVGAGI (reference sequence). Here the CDR3 reads CASSSDGPGYEQYF. The CDR3 DNA is TGTGCCAGCAGTTCGGACGGGCCTGGCTACGAGCAGTACTTC.

This clonotype was observed at least ten times. The CDR3 loop is CATAIVAGSYNEQFF. Written as DNA, the CDR3 is TGTGCCACTGCGATTGTAGCGGGGAGCTACAATGAGCAGTTCTTC. The V call is TRBV12-3 or TRBV12-4, the J call TRBJ2-1; 8 nucleotides match TRBD2. The V segment lost 10 bases and the J segment 3 bases; nucleotides outside the gene matches: 11. The CDR3 consists of 15 residues.

Ten or more counts support this clonotype. CDR3 protein: CASSQERGEQPQHF. In DNA, the CDR3 is TGCGCCAGCAGCCAAGAGAGGGGGGAACAGCCCCAGCATTTT. The chain couples TRBV4-3 to TRBJ1-5, with TRBD1 as a possible D gene (6 bases). The CDR3 has 14 residues. V was pared by 0 bases and J by 7 bases, with 10 bases between. Germline CDR1 and CDR2: LGHNA and YSLEER.

This CDR3 reads CASTQLPRVGFYNQPQHF. The CDR3 DNA reads TGTGCCAGTACCCAACTTCCCAGGGTTGGTTTTTACAATCAGCCCCAGCATTTT. The rearrangement uses TRBV21-1 and TRBJ1-5; TRBD1 is the table's D call, not checked against the DNA. TRBV21-1 is recorded as a pseudogene. This CDR3 is 18 amino acids long.

This clonotype appeared a few times. The rearrangement joins TRBV7-9 to TRBJ2-2; D possibly matches TRBD1 or TRBD2 (6 bases each). V was cut by 4 bases and J by 3 bases, with 12 bases left in between. Germline loops: CDR1 SEHNR, CDR2 FQNEAQ (reference sequence). The CDR3 has 15 amino acids. In DNA form, the CDR3 reads TGTGCCAGCAGCTCGCGGGACATCGACACCGGGGAGCTGTTTTTT. Protein: CASSSRDIDTGELFF.

This clonotype was observed a single time. One base away lies a much larger clone, so this may be a sequencing read error. V usage is TRBV5-3 and J usage is TRBJ2-5; weak D call: TRBD1 (5 bases). TRBV5-3 is classed as an ORF, of uncertain function. CDR3 length equals 16 residues. CDR3 amino acids: CASSSSGIRVKEAQYF. In nucleotides, the CDR3 is TGTGCCAGCAGCTCGTCAGGGATCCGGGTAAAAGAGGCCCAGTACTTC.

This clonotype has ten or more counts. This sequence joins TRBV19 and TRBJ2-7, with D maybe TRBD2 (5 bases). Looked up from germline, CDR1 is LNHDA and CDR2 is SQIVND (reference sequence). With 11 bases removed from V and 0 bases from J, the gap between germline ends came to 14 bases. The CDR3 covers 13 residues. CDR3 residues: CAASPGNSYEQYF. Here the CDR3 DNA reads TGTGCCGCCTCGCCCGGGAACTCCTACGAGCAGTACTTC.

The table lists this clonotype with many counts. The gene calls are TRBV6-2 or TRBV6-3 and TRBJ2-7; perhaps TRBD2 as D (6 bases). There are 15 residues in the CDR3. CDR1 is MNHEY and CDR2 is SVGEGT in the germline V gene. V shed 4 bases and J shed 7 bases, with 20 bases lying between them. The CDR3 DNA sequence: TGTGCCAGCAGTTCCCTTCCCGGGGGATTTGAGGAGCAGTACTTC. Amino acid sequence: CASSSLPGGFEEQYF.

This clonotype showed up many times. The chain carries TRBV30 and TRBJ1-3, with D hard to call. The germline CDR1 and CDR2 sequences are GTSNPN and SVGIG (reference sequence). This CDR3 is 10 amino acids long. V was pared by 4 bases and J by 2 bases, with 0 bases between. CDR3 amino acids: CAWTGNTIYF. CDR3 coding DNA: TGTGCCTGGACTGGAAACACCATATATTTT. Combining the CDR3 with reference TRBV30 and TRBJ1-3 gives the whole variable domain SQTIHQWPATLVQPVGSPLSLECTVEGTSNPNLYWYRQAAGRGLQLLFYSVGIGQISSEVPQNLSASRPQDRQFILSSKKLLLSDSGFYLCAWTGNTIYFGEGSWLTVV.